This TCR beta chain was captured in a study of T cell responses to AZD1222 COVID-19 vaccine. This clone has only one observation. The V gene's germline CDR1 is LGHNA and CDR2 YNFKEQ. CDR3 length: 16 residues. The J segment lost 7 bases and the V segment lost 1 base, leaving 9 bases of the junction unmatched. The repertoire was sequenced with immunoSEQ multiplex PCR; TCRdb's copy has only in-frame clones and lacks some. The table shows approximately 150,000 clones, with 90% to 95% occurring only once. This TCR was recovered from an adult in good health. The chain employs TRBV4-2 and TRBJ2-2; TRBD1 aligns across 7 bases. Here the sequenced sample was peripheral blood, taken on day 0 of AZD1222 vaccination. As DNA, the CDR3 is TGTGCCAGCAGCCAAGGGCGAGGGGGCGGTGTCGGGGAGCTGTTTTTT. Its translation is CASSQGRGGGVGELFF.